The entry below describes one T cell receptor beta chain. This clone's antigen is unknown. The input lacks base qualities; no much larger clone sits a single base away. The sample comes from a study of blood T cell repertoires in COVID-19 (dated by TCRdb to 2020 to 2022). A note on the overall study: Samples covering the acute and convalescent phases of COVID-19 were provided by collaborators in the United States, Italy and Spain. The material from the prospective study consisted of cDNA or gDNA derived from T cells, B-cell-depleted T cells, or PBMCs. Deeply sampled blood TCRbeta repertoires from subjects exposed to, actively infected with, or recovered from COVID-19 were included in the dataset. The repertoires were released in a freely available public database meant as a resource for research on the immune response to SARS-CoV-2. Samples came from the ongoing ImmuneRACE study (first 160 participants) plus 1,254 subjects from 6 global collaborators. A de-identified subject ID, COVID-19 status, age in years and sex were almost always included in the sample metadata. Where available, HLA class I and class II types were taken from metadata supplied by the sample provider and were not determined by assay-based typing.

According to the germline V gene, CDR1 reads SGHRS and CDR2 reads YFSETQ. The CDR3, from cysteine to phenylalanine, totals 14 residues. The sequence is cut down to CDR3 DNA, 42 bases in frame from base 1. V is clipped by 3 bases and J by 6 bases, and the sequence between their germline boundaries is 14 bases long. General study outcomes and caveats: The quantity of clinical and demographic metadata differed by source and by participant and was supplied without curation.

The immunoSEQ Assay, a bias-controlled multiplex PCR, was used to amplify TCRbeta CDR3 regions from genomic DNA. In the authors' own workflow: The number of nucleated cells in each sample was estimated from the amplification of reference gene primers within the assay. To quantify the absolute abundance of each unique TCRbeta CDR3 rearrangement, sequence reads were collapsed and filtered. Productive Simpson clonality was computed per sample as the square root of Simpson's diversity index over productive rearrangements. TCRdb limited this immuneACCESS table to in-frame rearrangements with V and J called. A share of clones is missing; checked studies link under half to unresolved V genes, and the rest is unexplained. V, J and clone size are those of that table, while D and trimming were read from the DNA. This sample holds 340,000 or so clones; about four fifths were observed only once. Together, the top ten hold around 3% of the sample.

Each collaborating institution followed its own protocols to collect whole blood in K2EDTA tubes. For TCRbeta analysis, collaborators shipped samples as frozen whole blood, isolated PBMCs, or DNA extracted from either of those sample types. The sample was peripheral blood. This receptor was obtained from a man aged 30 to 39 with active or convalescent COVID-19. The rearrangement joined TRBV5-1 to TRBJ2-3; no D segment can be confidently identified. The CDR3 here reads CASSWSEVRDTQYF. The bases are TGCGCCAGCAGCTGGTCAGAAGTGCGGGATACGCAGTATTTT. The full variable domain, completed from the reference TRBV5-1 and TRBJ2-3 proteins outside the CDR3, reads KAGVTQTPRYLIKTRGQQVTLSCSPISGHRSVSWYQQTPGQGLQFLFEYFSETQRNKGNFPGRFSGRQFSNSRSEMNVSTLELGDSALYLCASSWSEVRDTQYFGPGTRLTVL.